Listed below are T cell receptor beta chains from one sample, sequenced in a study of T cell responses to AZD1222 COVID-19 vaccine. Profiling relied on immunoSEQ multiplex PCR, and the TCRdb table lists in-frame clones only, not all of them. The table lists more than 95,000 clones, nearly 90% of them singletons, with roughly two fifths in the top ten. The sample in question was peripheral blood, obtained 28 days after the second AZD1222 dose. Every receptor here comes from an adult who received the AZD1222 COVID-19 vaccine. CDR3s include the opening cysteine and the closing phenylalanine or tryptophan. A D gene is named only where the DNA matches it firmly. Rows may omit the clone size; those that give it use once, few, many or a size class.

v_gene,j_gene,abundance,d_gene,CDR3aa,CDR3nt
TRBV9,TRBJ1-4,-,TRBD1,CASSVSRQGSRELFF,TGTGCCAGCAGCGTTTCGAGACAGGGGTCGAGAGAACTGTTTTTT
TRBV28,TRBJ1-4,-,-,CASSLTGVNEKLFF,TGTGCCAGCAGCCTGACAGGAGTTAATGAAAAACTGTTTTTT
TRBV19,TRBJ1-1,-,-,CASTYEGLLNTEAFF,TGTGCCAGTACTTATGAAGGGCTTCTCAACACTGAAGCTTTCTTT
TRBV5-1,TRBJ2-7,-,TRBD2,CASSSTGTSGGKTYEQYF,TGCGCCAGCAGCTCCACAGGGACTAGCGGCGGGAAAACCTACGAGCAGTACTTC
TRBV21-1,TRBJ1-3,-,-,CASRILGKGLGNTIYF,TGTGCCAGTCGTATTTTAGGCAAAGGCCTTGGAAACACCATATATTTT
TRBV12-5,TRBJ2-5,-,-,CASGLNEETQYF,TGTGCTAGTGGTTTGAACGAAGAGACCCAGTACTTC
TRBV6-5,TRBJ1-5,-,TRBD1,CAWDRGQPQHF,TGTGCCTGGGACAGGGGACAGCCCCAGCATTTT
TRBV14,TRBJ2-1,once,-,CASSQQQDYNEQFF,TGTGCCAGCAGCCAACAACAGGACTACAATGAGCAGTTCTTC
TRBV5-1,TRBJ1-1,-,TRBD1,CASSLRTGWGTEAFF,TGCGCCAGCAGTCTTCGGACAGGGTGGGGCACTGAAGCTTTCTTT
TRBV21-1,TRBJ2-1,-,-,CASSNFPPLDRGKFEPGNEQFF,TGTGCCAGCAGCAATTTCCCCCCTTTAGACAGGGGGAAATTCGAACCGGGCAATGAGCAGTTCTTC
TRBV11-2,TRBJ2-1,-,TRBD2,CASSPSGTSGRGSYNEQFF,TGTGCCAGCAGCCCCTCCGGGACTAGCGGGAGGGGTTCCTACAATGAGCAGTTCTTC
TRBV7-9,TRBJ2-5,-,TRBD2,CAGQPWTSGRSETQYF,TGTGCCGGTCAGCCCTGGACTAGCGGGAGGTCAGAGACCCAGTACTTC
TRBV19,TRBJ1-1,once,-,CASSQQGGYGEAFF,TGTGCCAGTAGTCAACAGGGAGGGTACGGTGAAGCTTTCTTT
TRBV19,TRBJ1-5,-,-,CASKDSSNQPQHF,TGTGCCAGTAAGGACAGTTCTAATCAGCCCCAGCATTTT
TRBV28,TRBJ2-7,-,TRBD2,CASSSGGLAGTYEQYF,TGTGCCAGCAGTTCGGGGGGACTAGCGGGGACCTACGAGCAGTACTTC
TRBV28,TRBJ1-1,-,-,CASSLGREAFF,TGTGCCAGCAGTTTAGGGCGTGAAGCTTTCTTT
TRBV13,TRBJ1-2,-,-,CASSLERDSITHGYTF,TGTGCCAGCAGCTTAGAAAGGGACTCCATCACGCATGGCTACACCTTC
TRBV6-1,TRBJ1-1,-,-,CASSETGREAFF,TGTGCCAGCAGTGAAACCGGCAGAGAAGCTTTCTTT
TRBV12-3/TRBV12-4,TRBJ1-1,-,-,CASSLGRRAFF,TGTGCCAGCAGTTTAGGTCGGAGGGCTTTCTTT
TRBV7-2,TRBJ2-7,-,TRBD2,CASSSGLAGYEQYF,TGTGCCAGCAGCTCGGGACTAGCGGGTTACGAGCAGTACTTC
TRBV3-1/TRBV3-2,TRBJ1-2,once,TRBD1,CASVGGGYGYTF,TGTGCCAGCGTAGGGGGCGGGTATGGCTACACCTTC
TRBV15,TRBJ1-2,-,TRBD1,CATSRDLTGGGYGYTF,TGTGCCACCAGCAGAGATTTAACAGGGGGTGGCTATGGCTACACCTTC
TRBV12-3/TRBV12-4,TRBJ1-2,few,-,CASSRGNYGYTF,TGTGCCAGCAGCAGGGGAAACTATGGCTACACCTTC
TRBV7-6,TRBJ1-2,-,-,CASSSYGYGYTF,TGTGCCAGCAGCTCCTATGGCTATGGCTACACCTTC
TRBV27,TRBJ2-1,-,TRBD2,CASRGTSGSVYEQFF,TGTGCCAGCAGAGGGACTAGCGGGAGTGTCTATGAGCAGTTCTTC
TRBV6-5,TRBJ2-2,-,TRBD2,CASSLGLANTGELFF,TGTGCCAGCAGCCTGGGACTAGCCAACACCGGGGAGCTGTTTTTT
TRBV6-5,TRBJ2-1,-,-,CASSYRMDFSYNEQFF,TGTGCCAGCAGTTACAGAATGGACTTCTCCTACAATGAGCAGTTCTTC
TRBV11-2,TRBJ2-1,-,TRBD2,CASSLAGGFYNEQFF,TGTGCCAGCAGCTTAGCGGGAGGGTTCTACAATGAGCAGTTCTTC